These 6 T cell receptor beta chains share one sample of origin, sequenced in a study of T cell repertoires in cytomegalovirus infection. TCRdb used MiXCR to reprocess the reads, holding one entry per CDR3 protein. The sample yields around 450,000 distinct CDR3 sequences, approximately 32% seen once. Sequenced sample: PBMCs. The receptors here all came from a human donor in good health (CMV status not recorded). Some clones in this sample may be carry-over from other donors' samples.

The chain joins TRBV7-9 to TRBJ2-3; D remains ambiguous. The CDR3 is made up of 17 amino acids. V lost 6 bases, J lost 6 bases, and 25 bases lay in between. The germline V gene encodes CDR1 SEHNR and CDR2 FQNEAQ (reference sequence). DNA of the CDR3: TGTGCCAGCAGTTCCTCCCCCCCGGGCCTACAACCTGATACGCAGTATTTT. This codes for CASSSSPPGLQPDTQYF.

The sample holds a few counts of this clonotype. The rearrangement joins TRBV10-2 to TRBJ2-3; TRBD2 aligns across 10 bases. The CDR3 contains 16 residues. Germline V gives CDR1 WSHSY, CDR2 SAAADI. The ends lost 6 bases at V and 8 bases at J; junction bases unmatched: 14. The CDR3 spells CASRDAGLAARVTQYF. The DNA of the CDR3 is TGCGCCAGCAGAGATGCCGGACTAGCGGCCCGAGTTACGCAGTATTTT.

This chain uses TRBV19 with TRBJ2-7; D unresolved. Trimming stripped 3 bases from V and 4 bases from J, with 7 bases between. The germline gives CDR1 LNHDA, CDR2 SQIVND (reference sequence). This CDR3 region has 12 residues. CDR3 loop: CASSMGGYEQYF. Written as DNA, the CDR3 is TGTGCCAGTAGTATGGGCGGTTACGAGCAGTACTTC.

This clonotype was recorded many times. The gene calls are TRBV4-2 and TRBJ2-1; D assignment may be TRBD1 or TRBD2 (7 bases each). The length of the CDR3 is 17 residues. Germline lookup yields CDR1 LGHNA and CDR2 YNFKEQ. Trimming pared 1 base from V and 5 bases from J, leaving 18 bases between. CDR3 region: CASSQALGGGQNNEQFF. The CDR3 bases are TGTGCCAGCAGCCAAGCTCTGGGAGGGGGACAGAACAATGAGCAGTTCTTC.

This chain uses TRBV2 with TRBJ2-3, with TRBD1 matching 8 bases. J lost 2 bases, V lost 5 bases, and 6 bases had no gene match. The germline V gene has CDR1 SNHLY and CDR2 FYNNEI. This CDR3 has 15 residues. CDR3 sequence (DNA): TGTGCCAGCAGTCGACCGGGACAGGACACAGATACGCAGTATTTT. It specifies CASSRPGQDTDTQYF.

This clonotype was observed a few times. The rearrangement links TRBV27 to TRBJ1-2, with D maybe TRBD1 (6 bases). The CDR3 consists of 16 residues. Germline V CDR1 and CDR2: MNHEY, SMNVEV (reference sequence). The V gene lost 8 bases and the J gene lost 3 bases, with 22 bases spanning the gap. The CDR3 reads CASARHTGARDYGYTF. CDR3 DNA: TGTGCCAGCGCCCGCCACACGGGGGCCCGGGACTATGGCTACACCTTC.